Each of the 30 T cell receptor beta chains below was sequenced from the same sample in a study of blood T cell repertoires in COVID-19. The protocol was immunoSEQ multiplex PCR, while the TCRdb copy is restricted to in-frame clones and leaves out a portion. The sample holds approximately 260,000 clones, about 87% seen once. The specimen sequenced was PBMCs or T cells enriched from blood (not recorded which). The receptor set was obtained from a woman between 40 and 50 years old with acute COVID-19.

The chain employs TRBV19 and TRBJ1-5, with 9 nucleotides matching TRBD1. Unmatched junction bases numbered 5, after V lost 4 bases and J lost 4 bases. The CDR3 runs 15 residues. The V gene's germline CDR1 is LNHDA and CDR2 SQIVND (reference sequence). CDR3 loop: CASSRDRVRNQPQHF. The CDR3 DNA reads TGTGCCAGTAGTAGGGACAGGGTCAGAAATCAGCCCCAGCATTTT.

The chain recombines TRBV18 with TRBJ2-2; no definite D call. Trimming took 0 bases from V and 4 from J, leaving 12 bases between them. Germline values: CDR1 KGHSH, CDR2 LQKENI. The CDR3 spans 16 residues. CDR3 protein: CASSPPGQAFTGELFF. The DNA for the CDR3 is TGTGCCAGCTCACCACCCGGTCAGGCATTCACCGGGGAGCTGTTTTTT.

This sequence joins TRBV27 and TRBJ2-7, with 8 bases aligning to TRBD1. The germline gives CDR1 MNHEY, CDR2 SMNVEV (reference sequence). J was trimmed by 2 bases and V by 5 bases; bases with no gene match: 11. This CDR3 comprises 16 residues. This CDR3 reads CASSLTPLTGAYEQYF. The CDR3 DNA reads TGTGCCAGCAGTCTCACCCCGCTGACAGGGGCCTACGAGCAGTACTTC.

Points on this clone: The junction departs from germline at one end; a sequencing error may be responsible. The gene calls are TRBV5-1 and TRBJ2-5; D possibly matches TRBD1 or TRBD2 (5 bases each). CDR1 is SGHRS, CDR2 YFSETQ, per germline. The CDR3 extends over 15 amino acids. The CDR3 loop reads CASRLGVYGAETQYF. The CDR3 region has the DNA TGCGCCAGCAGGTTGGGGGTGTATGGGGCAGAGACCCAGTACTTC.

This clone was found many times. V gene TRBV6-5 combines with J gene TRBJ1-2; TRBD1 aligns across 8 bases. Germline V gene sequence: CDR1 MNHEY, CDR2 SVGAGI. V shed 5 bases, J shed 8 bases, and the junction held 10 bases outside the gene matches. The CDR3 sequence is 14 residues long. The CDR3 sequence is CASSTDRGSGGYTF. The CDR3 DNA reads as TGTGCCAGCAGTACCGACAGGGGTTCGGGAGGCTACACCTTC.

The V gene is TRBV27, the J gene TRBJ2-3, with D possibly being TRBD1 (5 bases). V was trimmed by 6 bases and J by 9 bases, leaving 16 bases between them. The CDR3 has 13 residues. In germline, CDR1 is MNHEY, CDR2 SMNVEV (reference sequence). The CDR3 loop is CASRRTAGNTQYF. As DNA, the CDR3 is TGTGCCAGCAGACGAACGGCAGGGAACACGCAGTATTTT.

The rearrangement joins TRBV7-9 to TRBJ2-3, with D possibly being TRBD1 (6 bases). Germline loops: CDR1 SEHNR, CDR2 FQNEAQ (reference sequence). This CDR3 has 16 amino acids. V lost 4 bases to trimming and J lost 5 bases, with 19 bases between them. The CDR3 region is CASSSYKDSQRDTQYF. For the CDR3, the DNA is TGTGCCAGCAGCTCCTACAAGGACAGCCAGCGAGATACGCAGTATTTT.

The chain is built from TRBV2 and TRBJ2-3, with TRBD2 matching 7 bases. J was trimmed by 4 bases and V by 2 bases; bases with no gene match: 9. Germline CDR1 is SNHLY and CDR2 is FYNNEI. The CDR3 sequence is 16 residues long. CDR3: CASSELGGSGADTQYF. As DNA, the CDR3 is TGTGCCAGCAGTGAATTGGGCGGGAGCGGCGCAGATACGCAGTATTTT.

V is TRBV18 and J is TRBJ2-2; D ambiguous. V was cut by 3 bases and J by 1 base, with 6 bases left in between. CDR3 length: 14 residues. Germline V gene lookup returns CDR1 KGHSH and CDR2 LQKENI. The CDR3 loop reads CASSPQVNTGELFF. CDR3 nucleotide sequence: TGTGCCAGCTCACCCCAGGTGAACACCGGGGAGCTGTTTTTT.

The rearrangement uses TRBV2 and TRBJ2-7; 12 bases agree with TRBD2. This CDR3 contains 16 residues. The trim removed 2 bases at V and 5 bases at J, leaving 7 bases unmatched. CDR1 SNHLY and CDR2 FYNNEI come from the germline V gene. The CDR3 spells CASSELLAGGIDEQYV. The CDR3 nucleotides are TGTGCCAGCAGTGAATTACTAGCGGGAGGTATCGACGAGCAGTACGTC.

CDR3 loop: CASRPQALEAFF. CDR3 bases: TGTGCCAGCAGGCCACAAGCGCTTGAAGCTTTCTTT. The V and J genes are TRBV12-3 or TRBV12-4 and TRBJ1-1; D gene uncertain. Trimming cost V 6 bases and J 7 bases, with 12 bases left between them. This CDR3 is built from 12 residues.

V is TRBV20-1 and J is TRBJ2-7; D is perhaps TRBD1 or TRBD2 (6 bases each). Trimming stripped 3 bases from V and 4 bases from J, with 22 bases between. This CDR3 has 16 residues. Germline V gene sequence: CDR1 DFQATT, CDR2 SNEGSKA (reference sequence). The CDR3 is CSASGLPGPQGYEQYF. Here the CDR3 DNA reads TGCAGTGCTAGTGGACTACCGGGACCCCAGGGGTACGAGCAGTACTTC.

The rearrangement uses TRBV19 and TRBJ1-4; D is possibly TRBD1 (5 bases). Germline V gives CDR1 LNHDA, CDR2 SQIVND (reference sequence). CDR3 length: 15 residues. Trimming shortened V by 4 bases and J by 0 bases, and 9 bases separated the two germline ends. The CDR3 protein is CASSTTGSTNEKLFF. The CDR3 DNA reads TGTGCCAGTAGTACTACAGGTTCAACTAATGAAAAACTGTTTTTT.

V is TRBV20-1 and J is TRBJ1-5; D is unclear. The CDR3 has 14 amino acids. Germline CDR1 is DFQATT and CDR2 is SNEGSKA (reference sequence). The V gene lost 3 bases and the J gene lost 2 bases, with 11 bases spanning the gap. CDR3 loop: CSASEVSGNQPQHF. The DNA of the CDR3 is TGCAGTGCTAGTGAGGTCAGCGGCAATCAGCCCCAGCATTTT.

CDR3 DNA: TGTGCCACCAGTGAGGCCGGGACACCGAACACTGAAGCTTTCTTT. Translation gives CATSEAGTPNTEAFF. The V call is TRBV24-1, the J call TRBJ1-1; weak D call: TRBD1 (6 bases). From germline, CDR1 is KGHDR and CDR2 SFDVKD. This CDR3 has 15 amino acids. V lost 4 bases to trimming and J lost 1 base, with 12 bases between them.

This clone was counted a single time. The chain has TRBV11-2 and TRBJ2-7; 9 nucleotides match TRBD2. V shed 3 bases and J 5 bases; nucleotides not matched to a gene: 8. The V gene's germline CDR1 is SGHAT and CDR2 FQNNGV. The CDR3 length is 15 residues. Written as DNA, the CDR3 is TGTGCCAGCAGCTTTCTAGCGGGAACGATCCACGAGCAGTACGTC. Amino acids: CASSFLAGTIHEQYV.

The genes are TRBV30 and TRBJ2-3; 11 nucleotides line up with TRBD2. With 2 bases clipped from V and 3 bases from J, the junction kept 10 bases outside the gene matches. The CDR3 sequence is 17 residues long. Germline V lookup: CDR1 GTSNPN, CDR2 SVGIG (reference sequence). The CDR3 DNA follows: TGTGCCTGGAGTTTGGTAGCGGGAGGGCCAGGAACAGATACGCAGTATTTT. This gives the protein CAWSLVAGGPGTDTQYF. The whole variable domain, filled in from reference TRBV30 and TRBJ2-3, reads SQTIHQWPATLVQPVGSPLSLECTVEGTSNPNLYWYRQAAGRGLQLLFYSVGIGQISSEVPQNLSASRPQDRQFILSSKKLLLSDSGFYLCAWSLVAGGPGTDTQYFGPGTRLTVL.

The chain links TRBV2 to TRBJ1-5, with a possible D match to TRBD1 (5 bases). The CDR3 is 16 residues long. Germline assignment: CDR1 SNHLY and CDR2 FYNNEI. With 0 bases removed from V and 5 bases from J, the gap between germline ends came to 14 bases. Written as DNA, the CDR3 is TGTGCCAGCAGTGAAGCCGGGCCAGGGAACGATCAGCCCCAGCATTTT. Translated, it gives CASSEAGPGNDQPQHF.

The gene calls are TRBV27 and TRBJ2-1; perhaps TRBD2 as D (5 bases). The V end lost 3 bases, the J end lost 3 bases, and 12 bases lay between the germline ends. Germline-derived CDR1 and CDR2 are MNHEY and SMNVEV (reference sequence). The CDR3 spans 15 residues. The CDR3 DNA reads as TGTGCCAGCAGTTTCTCGGCTAGCTACTACAATGAGCAGTTCTTC. Its protein product is CASSFSASYYNEQFF.

The rearrangement links TRBV3-1 (or the pseudogene TRBV3-2) to TRBJ1-1, with a weak D call TRBD1 (5 bases). This CDR3 has 14 residues. Between the trimmed V and J ends, which lost 1 base and 5 bases, there was a span of 11 bases. Germline V lookup: CDR1 LGHDT, CDR2 YNNKEL (reference sequence). CDR3 in amino acids: CASSQAGRGTEAFF. CDR3 sequence (DNA): TGTGCCAGCAGCCAAGCCGGGAGGGGAACTGAAGCTTTCTTT.

The rearrangement links TRBV25-1 to TRBJ1-2; D is possibly TRBD1 (6 bases). The CDR3 is made up of 16 amino acids. V was trimmed by 3 bases and J by 2 bases, leaving 16 bases between them. CDR1 is MGHDK, CDR2 SYGVNS, per germline. The CDR3 nucleotides read TGTGCCAGCAGTGAGGGGGACAAGGACGGCAACTATGGCTACACCTTC. Protein product: CASSEGDKDGNYGYTF.

This clone was seen only once. The rearrangement uses TRBV15 and TRBJ2-1; 7 bases are a match to TRBD1. Germline V CDR1 and CDR2: LNHNV, YYDKDF (reference sequence). Germline trimming cut 1 base from V and 4 bases from J; bases unmatched to any gene: 4. The CDR3 has 15 amino acids. The CDR3 loop is CATSRAGDRYNEQFF. As DNA, the CDR3 is TGTGCCACCAGCAGAGCAGGGGACAGATACAATGAGCAGTTCTTC.

The V call is TRBV18, the J call TRBJ1-5; 12 positions match TRBD1. Germline V gene sequence: CDR1 KGHSH, CDR2 LQKENI. With 1 base clipped from V and 3 bases from J, the junction kept 1 base outside the gene matches. This CDR3 has 16 residues. This CDR3 reads CASSPLGQGANQPQHF. The DNA of the CDR3 is TGTGCCAGCTCACCACTGGGACAGGGGGCCAATCAGCCCCAGCATTTT.

The chain links TRBV7-9 to TRBJ2-1, with 9 bases fitting TRBD1. This CDR3 has 17 residues. Trimming took 5 bases from V and 4 from J; bases not matched to a gene: 12. Germline V gene lookup returns CDR1 SEHNR and CDR2 FQNEAQ (reference sequence). CDR3 amino acids: CASSHVIRDREYNEQFF. The CDR3 nucleotides read TGTGCCAGCAGCCACGTCATTCGGGACAGGGAATACAATGAGCAGTTCTTC.

This clone was picked up one time. The CDR3 reads CASSVSGVENTGELFF. DNA for the CDR3: TGTGCCAGCAGTGTTTCGGGAGTCGAGAACACCGGGGAGCTGTTTTTT. The J gene is TRBJ2-2, the V gene TRBV2; possibly TRBD2 for D (6 bases). The CDR3 consists of 16 residues. Germline CDR1 is SNHLY and CDR2 is FYNNEI. V lost 4 bases, J lost 1 base, and 13 bases lay in between.

The chain carries TRBV7-9 and TRBJ2-1; 9 nucleotides match TRBD2. The CDR3 sequence is 18 residues long. In germline, CDR1 is SEHNR, CDR2 FQNEAQ (reference sequence). The J segment lost 2 bases and the V segment lost 1 base, leaving 9 bases of the junction unmatched. For the CDR3, the DNA is TGTGCCAGCAGCTTAGGAGAGACTAGCGGAGCCACCTACAATGAGCAGTTCTTC. Its protein product is CASSLGETSGATYNEQFF.

This chain links TRBV27 with TRBJ2-1; D ambiguous. The germline V gene encodes CDR1 MNHEY and CDR2 SMNVEV (reference sequence). Between the trimmed V and J ends, which lost 6 bases and 0 bases, there was a span of 15 bases. The CDR3 extends over 16 amino acids. Written as DNA, the CDR3 is TGTGCCAGCAGCCAAGGTGTGTGGAGCTCCTACAATGAGCAGTTCTTC. As protein: CASSQGVWSSYNEQFF.

This chain joins TRBV27 and TRBJ2-7, with 8 bases identical to TRBD1. CDR3 size: 17 residues. With 6 bases clipped from V and 2 bases from J, the junction kept 15 bases outside the gene matches. The germline CDR1 and CDR2 sequences are MNHEY and SMNVEV (reference sequence). CDR3 bases: TGTGCCAGCAGAGCCGTTCAGGGGGCTAGAGTAACCTACGAGCAGTACTTC. This encodes CASRAVQGARVTYEQYF.

The gene calls are TRBV5-5 and TRBJ1-2, with D uncertain. The germline gives CDR1 SGHKS, CDR2 YYEKEE (reference sequence). V was pared by 2 bases and J by 7 bases, with 9 bases between. CDR3 length: 12 residues. This CDR3 reads CASSFSVLGYTF. CDR3 DNA: TGTGCCAGCAGCTTTTCGGTTCTTGGCTACACCTTC.

The rearrangement links TRBV9 to TRBJ1-1, with 8 bases matching TRBD1. The junction had 11 bases not matched to a gene; V was cut back by 3 bases and J by 4 bases. CDR3 length: 16 residues. Looked up from germline, CDR1 is SGDLS and CDR2 is YYNGEE. The CDR3 here is CASSATGGRAITEAFF. CDR3 bases: TGTGCCAGCAGCGCTACAGGGGGTAGGGCTATCACTGAAGCTTTCTTT. The full variable domain, completed using reference TRBV9 and TRBJ1-1, is DSGVTQTPKHLITATGQRVTLRCSPRSGDLSVYWYQQSLDQGLQFLIQYYNGEERAKGNILERFSAQQFPDLHSELNLSSLELGDSALYFCASSATGGRAITEAFFGQGTRLTVV.